This TCR beta chain was found in a study of T cell repertoires in cytomegalovirus infection. In regard to this clonotype: Its antigen is as yet unknown.

Via MiXCR, TCRdb re-called the reads, giving one row per CDR3 protein. The sample lists fewer than 900,000 distinct CDR3 sequences, almost 30% occurring once. This CDR3 is built from 15 residues. V was trimmed by 5 bases and J by 2 bases, leaving 15 bases between them. The germline CDR1 and CDR2 sequences are DFQATT and SNEGSKA (reference sequence). This chain connects TRBV20-1 to TRBJ1-4, with a tentative D call TRBD1 (5 bases). The sequence was obtained from a human donor in good health (CMV status not recorded). Some clones in this sample may be carry-over from other donors' samples. This sample comprised cultured CD8+ T cells from PBMCs, obtained from culture after CMV antigen stimulation. The CDR3 DNA is TGCAGTGCTCGTCCGGGGCGGCGGACTAATGAAAAACTGTTTTTT. Residues: CSARPGRRTNEKLFF.